This record looks at one T cell receptor beta chain sequence and its context. This record belongs to a study of blood T cell repertoires in COVID-19. Overall study context: Acute and convalescent COVID-19 specimens originated in the United States, Italy and Spain. From T cells, B-cell-depleted T cells, or PBMCs came the material, which was cDNA or gDNA.

This CDR3 contains 16 residues. Per the germline V gene, CDR1 is SGHDT and CDR2 is YYEEEE. Trimming cost V 4 bases and J 2 bases; bases outside gene matches: 10. Authors' analysis steps: Counts of nucleated cells, estimated from reference gene primer amplification, were obtained. Sequencing was performed with immunoSEQ multiplex PCR; in TCRdb, only in-frame clones are kept and a portion is missing. V and J calls plus clone size are reproduced from that table; the DNA served to infer D and trimming. This repertoire shows roughly 250,000 clones, about four fifths found once; its top ten account for 4% to 4.5%.

This TCR was recovered from a man aged 50-60 years with acute or convalescent COVID-19. Source material: peripheral blood. This sequence joins TRBV5-6 and TRBJ2-7; 9 bases are shared with TRBD1. CDR3 sequence: CASSPAWTGATYEQYF. The CDR3 DNA reads TGTGCCAGCAGCCCAGCTTGGACAGGGGCCACCTACGAGCAGTACTTC. The full variable domain, rest sourced from reference TRBV5-6 and TRBJ2-7, is DAGVTQSPTHLIKTRGQQVTLRCSPKSGHDTVSWYQQALGQGPQFIFQYYEEEERQRGNFPDRFSGHQFPNYSSELNVNALLLGDSALYLCASSPAWTGATYEQYFGPGTRLTVT.